A single sample is the source of the 10 T cell receptor beta chains below, sequenced in a study of T-cell memory formation after mild COVID-19. TCRdb analysed the 5' RACE reads with MiXCR anew, one entry per CDR3 protein. The sample comprises roughly 300,000 distinct CDR3 sequences, about a sixth of which are singletons, and approximately 25% rests with the top ten. Sequenced sample: PBMCs or a T cell subset sorted from them (not recorded which). These receptors came from a man aged 18-30 years who had mild COVID-19 (a few samples of this study predate the infection). Cell type and time point are not known.

The rearrangement uses TRBV5-1 and TRBJ2-7, with 8 positions matching TRBD2. Germline CDR1 and CDR2: SGHRS and YFSETQ. The CDR3 has 14 amino acids. The trim removed 4 bases at V and 3 bases at J, leaving 6 bases unmatched. Here the CDR3 DNA reads TGCGCCAGCAGCCTGGCGGGGGGACTCTACGAGCAGTACGTC. Protein sequence: CASSLAGGLYEQYV.

This sequence joins TRBV19 and TRBJ1-2; 8 nucleotides align to TRBD1. J gave up 6 bases and V 8 bases, and 2 bases lay outside the gene matches. The CDR3 covers 11 residues. Germline V gene sequence: CDR1 LNHDA, CDR2 SQIVND (reference sequence). DNA of the CDR3: TGTGCCAGTTGGGGACAGGATGGCTACACCTTC. Protein: CASWGQDGYTF.

The rearrangement uses TRBV30 and TRBJ2-3; D is uncertain. The CDR3 covers 12 residues. CDR1 and CDR2 (germline): GTSNPN, SVGIG (reference sequence). The germline V and J ends were trimmed by 1 base and 6 bases, with 8 bases remaining between them. As DNA, the CDR3 is TGTGCCTGGAGTGAGCCCCCGGATACGCAGTATTTT. It is translated as CAWSEPPDTQYF.

The V call is TRBV27, the J call TRBJ2-5, with TRBD2 matching 7 bases. Looked up from germline, CDR1 is MNHEY and CDR2 is SMNVEV (reference sequence). The CDR3 is made up of 16 amino acids. The junction had 12 bases not matched to a gene; V was cut back by 4 bases and J by 4 bases. CDR3 sequence reads: CASSSPTPSGPETQYF. As DNA, the CDR3 is TGTGCCAGCAGTTCCCCAACTCCTAGCGGCCCAGAGACCCAGTACTTC.

The chain recombines TRBV19 with TRBJ2-7; D perhaps matches TRBD2 (5 bases). Germline CDR1 reads LNHDA; CDR2 reads SQIVND (reference sequence). The CDR3 length is 13 residues. V lost 2 bases and J 6 bases, leaving 11 bases between the germline ends. The CDR3 loop reads CASSISAGGEQYF. The CDR3 DNA follows: TGTGCCAGTAGTATATCGGCAGGAGGCGAGCAGTACTTC.

The J gene is TRBJ1-1, the V gene TRBV5-1; D is possibly TRBD1 (5 bases). This CDR3 is built from 16 residues. Trimming stripped 7 bases from V and 0 bases from J, with 19 bases between. The germline V gene has CDR1 SGHRS and CDR2 YFSETQ. The CDR3 DNA reads TGCGCCAGCCTTCCTGCTGCTGGGGGGTTGAACACTGAAGCTTTCTTT. It codes for CASLPAAGGLNTEAFF.

The chain employs TRBV10-3 and TRBJ1-4; D gene ambiguous. Germline values: CDR1 ENHRY, CDR2 SYGVKD. V shed 0 bases and J shed 4 bases, with 15 bases lying between them. The CDR3 length is 17 residues. CDR3 sequence (DNA): TGTGCCATCAGTGAGTCGTCAGGTCTAATGGGTAATGAAAAACTGTTTTTT. Translation gives CAISESSGLMGNEKLFF.

The table lists this clonotype with a few counts. The CDR3 reads CASSEREIGQVWANVLTF. CDR3 DNA: TGTGCCAGCAGTGAACGGGAGATCGGGCAGGTCTGGGCCAACGTCCTGACTTTC. V usage is TRBV6-1 and J usage is TRBJ2-6, with a tentative D call TRBD2 (6 bases). CDR1 and CDR2 (germline): MNHNS, SASEGT. This CDR3 comprises 18 residues. The germline V and J ends were trimmed by 2 bases and 5 bases, with 19 bases remaining between them.

The V and J genes are TRBV21-1 and TRBJ2-1; TRBD1, the table's D call, was not compared with the DNA. TRBV21-1 constitutes a pseudogene. The CDR3 contains 11 residues. In DNA form, the CDR3 reads TGTGCCAAAAAGAGGGGTGGTGAGCAGTTCTTC. Its protein is CAKKRGGEQFF.

This chain uses TRBV28 with TRBJ2-2; D is perhaps TRBD1 (7 bases). V gave up 8 bases and J gave up 5 bases, with 15 bases separating them. This CDR3 has 14 residues. The germline CDR1 and CDR2 sequences are MDHEN and SYDVKM. CDR3 coding DNA: TGTGCCAGCGTTAGACAGGGAGGAACCGGGGAGCTGTTTTTT. As protein: CASVRQGGTGELFF.